This T cell receptor beta chain was found in a study of blood T cell repertoires in COVID-19. Looking at the study overall: T cells, B-cell-depleted T cells, or PBMCs provided the cDNA or gDNA that served as material.

In the case of this clone: At one end, the junction sequence differs from germline, possibly due to a read error.

Sequencing was performed with immunoSEQ multiplex PCR; in TCRdb, only in-frame clones are kept and a portion is missing. The sample lists roughly 200,000 clones, about 81% occurring once. This CDR3 comprises 14 residues. Germline V gene data show CDR1 as MDHEN and CDR2 as SYDVKM. This TCR was sampled from a woman aged 80 or over with COVID-19, enrolled during active disease. Sequenced material: peripheral blood. V gene TRBV28 combines with J gene TRBJ2-7; D is possibly TRBD2 (5 bases). The CDR3 DNA follows: TGTGCCAGCAGACCGACTGGGAGCTCCTATGAGCAGTACTTC. Translating it yields CASRPTGSSYEQYF. The full variable domain, rest sourced from reference TRBV28 and TRBJ2-7, is DVKVTQSSRYLVKRTGEKVFLECVQDMDHENMFWYRQDPGLGLRLIYFSYDVKMKEKGDIPEGYSVSREKKERFSLILESASTNQTSMYLCASRPTGSSYEQYFGPGTRLTVT.